Described below is a single T cell receptor beta chain sequence and its context. The protocol was immunoSEQ multiplex PCR, while the TCRdb copy is restricted to in-frame clones and leaves out a portion. Here the sample spans approximately 84,000 clones, about 94% being singletons. The data are from a study of T cell changes during pregnancy in multiple sclerosis. V lost 6 bases to trimming and J lost 6 bases; unmatched junction nucleotides: 7. The CDR3 loop spans 13 amino acids. Germline CDR1 is SQVTM and CDR2 is ANQGSEA. The V call is TRBV29-1, the J call TRBJ1-4; the match to TRBD1 covers 7 bases. The input for sequencing was peripheral blood, taken in the third trimester of pregnancy. The origin of this receptor is a female donor with multiple sclerosis, enrolled in a pregnancy study. This CDR3 reads CSVVTGEDEKLFF. For the CDR3, the DNA is TGCAGCGTCGTTACAGGGGAGGATGAAAAACTGTTTTTT.